This TCR beta chain was retrieved from a study of blood T cell repertoires in COVID-19. Study background: The United States, Italy and Spain were the sources of the acute and convalescent COVID-19 samples. PBMCs, B-cell-depleted T cells, or T cells were the source of the cDNA or gDNA that made up the material.

This clone was picked up one time. Authors' methods: Quantification of nucleated cells was approximated via reference gene primer amplification. Sequenced by immunoSEQ multiplex PCR; TCRdb stores in-frame clones only, minus some. V and J calls and clone size are copied from that table; D and trimming were computed from the DNA. The data show some 350,000 clones, nearly 90% seen once. V lost 0 bases and J lost 4, with 7 bases in between. CDR3 length: 13 amino acids. Sequencing input: peripheral blood. The rearrangement links TRBV12-3 or TRBV12-4 to TRBJ2-7; D gene uncertain. This sequence was found in a man aged 18 to 35 with active or convalescent COVID-19. CDR3 DNA: TGTGCCAGCAGTTTAGCCGAGTTATACGAGCAGTACTTC. Translated: CASSLAELYEQYF.